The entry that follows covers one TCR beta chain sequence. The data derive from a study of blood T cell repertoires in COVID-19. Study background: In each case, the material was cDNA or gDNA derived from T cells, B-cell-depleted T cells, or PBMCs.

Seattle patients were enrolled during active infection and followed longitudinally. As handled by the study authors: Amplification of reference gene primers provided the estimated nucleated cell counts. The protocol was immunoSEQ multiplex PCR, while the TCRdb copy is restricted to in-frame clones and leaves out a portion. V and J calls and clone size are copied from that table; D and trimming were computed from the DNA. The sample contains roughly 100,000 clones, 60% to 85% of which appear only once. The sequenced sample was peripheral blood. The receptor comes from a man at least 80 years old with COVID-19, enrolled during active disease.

Here the CDR3 reads CASSLGGVENTEAFF. The CDR3 DNA sequence: TGTGCCAGCAGCTTGGGGGGAGTCGAGAACACTGAAGCTTTCTTT. V and J are TRBV5-4 and TRBJ1-1; D call uncertain. Trimming took off 0 bases at V and 1 base at J, with 10 bases between the two ends. The CDR3 spans 15 residues. CDR1 is SGHNT and CDR2 is YYREEE in the germline V gene (reference sequence).